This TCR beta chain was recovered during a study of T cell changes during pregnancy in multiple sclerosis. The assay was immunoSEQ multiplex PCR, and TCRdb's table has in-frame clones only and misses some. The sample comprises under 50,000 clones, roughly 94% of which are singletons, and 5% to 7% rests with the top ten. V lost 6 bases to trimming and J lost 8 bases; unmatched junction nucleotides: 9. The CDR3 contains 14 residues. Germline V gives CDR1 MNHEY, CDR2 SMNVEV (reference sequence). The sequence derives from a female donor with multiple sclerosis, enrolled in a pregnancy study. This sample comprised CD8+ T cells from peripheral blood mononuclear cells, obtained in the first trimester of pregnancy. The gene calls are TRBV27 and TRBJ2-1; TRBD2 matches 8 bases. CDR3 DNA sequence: TGTGCCAGCAGCCCATTAGCGGGGCCCGATGAGCAGTTCTTC. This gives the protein CASSPLAGPDEQFF.